This passage covers 21 T cell receptor beta chains from one sample sequenced in a study of read filtering for tumor transcriptome and immune sequencing. From approximately 430 ng of RNA, a library with molecular barcoded alpha/delta and beta/gamma adaptors was made. TCRdb fed the reads into MiXCR, producing one record per CDR3 protein. Here the sample spans 40,000 or so distinct CDR3 sequences, roughly 13% being singletons. Input material: a population of CD138-negative cells sorted from bone marrow. These receptors came from a donor aged 40 or older with multiple myeloma.

This clonotype appeared many times. The CDR3 reads CASSLGGRTYEQYF. The CDR3 DNA is TGTGCCAGCAGCTTAGGAGGGCGGACCTACGAGCAGTACTTC. The V gene is TRBV11-2, the J gene TRBJ2-7; D might be TRBD2 (5 bases). V gave up 1 base and J gave up 2 bases, with 9 bases separating them. The CDR3 runs 14 residues. Per the germline V gene, CDR1 is SGHAT and CDR2 is FQNNGV. The full variable domain, its missing parts supplied by reference TRBV11-2 and TRBJ2-7, is EAGVAQSPRYKIIEKRQSVAFWCNPISGHATLYWYQQILGQGPKLLIQFQNNGVVDDSQLPKDRFSAERLKGVDSTLKIQPAKLEDSAVYLCASSLGGRTYEQYFGPGTRLTVT.

This chain uses TRBV30 with TRBJ1-3; D is unclear. The ends were cut back, 4 bases at V and 7 bases at J, with 11 bases in the middle. This CDR3 comprises 12 residues. Germline CDR1 is GTSNPN and CDR2 is SVGIG (reference sequence). DNA of the CDR3: TGTGCCTGGATAGGTGCATGGAACACCATATATTTT. This sequence encodes CAWIGAWNTIYF.

This clonotype has a count of ten or more. V and J are TRBV7-2 and TRBJ1-1; no firm D call. The ends were cut back, 4 bases at V and 5 bases at J, with 11 bases in the middle. The CDR3 runs to 13 residues. From germline, CDR1 is SGHTA and CDR2 FQGNSA. The CDR3: CASSSPGDTEAFF. The CDR3 DNA follows: TGTGCCAGCAGCTCGCCCGGGGATACTGAAGCTTTCTTT.

This clonotype was counted at least ten times. The gene calls are TRBV6-5 and TRBJ2-7; 7 nucleotides line up with TRBD1. CDR3 length: 12 amino acids. Germline assignment: CDR1 MNHEY and CDR2 SVGAGI. Germline trimming cut 6 bases from V and 3 bases from J; bases unmatched to any gene: 2. CDR3 DNA sequence: TGTGCCAGCAGCAGGACAGGCTACGAGCAGTACTTC. Protein sequence: CASSRTGYEQYF.

A few counts support this clonotype. The chain has TRBV19 and TRBJ2-2; D is uncertain. The CDR3 extends over 13 amino acids. V lost 3 bases and J lost 4, with 6 bases in between. Germline V CDR1 and CDR2: LNHDA, SQIVND (reference sequence). This CDR3 is CASSMRRTGELFF. CDR3 nucleotides: TGTGCCAGTAGTATGAGACGCACCGGGGAGCTGTTTTTT.

For this clonotype: Since a much larger clone is just one base distant, this may be a read error. The chain carries TRBV3-1 and TRBJ2-1; 11 bases fit TRBD2. There are 14 residues in the CDR3. Looked up from germline, CDR1 is LGHDT and CDR2 is YNNKEL (reference sequence). Unmatched junction bases numbered 9, after V lost 10 bases and J lost 7 bases. CDR3 region: CATTLAGVRNEQFF. In DNA form, the CDR3 reads TGTGCCACCACACTAGCGGGAGTGAGGAATGAGCAGTTCTTC.

About this clonotype: The CDR3 does not end in the conserved phenylalanine or tryptophan, so this is likely a read error. No DNA is shown, since the ends of the CDR3 on it are uncertain; the CDR3 is the one TCRdb lists. The CDR3 here is CASSQDLEVNNEQVC. The chain is built from TRBV3-1 and TRBJ2-1; TRBD2, as called in the table, went unchecked against the DNA. Germline CDR1 LGHDT, CDR2 YNNKEL (reference sequence). The CDR3 length equals 15 residues, ends included.

This clonotype was counted ten times or more. The genes are TRBV5-6 and TRBJ2-3; D gene ambiguous. Germline V CDR1 and CDR2: SGHDT, YYEEEE. The CDR3 runs 12 residues. Between the trimmed V and J ends, which lost 2 bases and 2 bases, there was a span of 3 bases. CDR3 sequence: CASSFLTDTQYF. In DNA, the CDR3 is TGTGCCAGCAGCTTCCTCACAGATACGCAGTATTTT. The full variable domain, its missing parts supplied by reference TRBV5-6 and TRBJ2-3, is DAGVTQSPTHLIKTRGQQVTLRCSPKSGHDTVSWYQQALGQGPQFIFQYYEEEERQRGNFPDRFSGHQFPNYSSELNVNALLLGDSALYLCASSFLTDTQYFGPGTRLTVL.

Regarding this clonotype: The conserved closing phenylalanine or tryptophan is absent in this CDR3, likely reflecting a read error. V gene TRBV12-3 or TRBV12-4 combines with J gene TRBJ1-5; possibly TRBD1 for D (5 bases). The V and J ends lost 4 bases and 7 bases respectively, with 17 bases between them. The CDR3 length is 15 residues. Written as DNA, the CDR3 is TGTGCCAGCAGTTCCCTGGACGGGACGCGGCAGCCCCAGCATTAT. It codes for CASSSLDGTRQPQHY.

This clonotype appeared many times. The chain links TRBV7-3 to TRBJ2-3; 10 bases fit TRBD1. With V trimmed by 4 bases and J by 4 bases, 8 bases remained unmatched. Germline V gives CDR1 SGHTA, CDR2 FQGTGA. The CDR3 is made up of 16 amino acids. CDR3 in amino acids: CASSSAGTGDSDTQYF. The CDR3 bases are TGTGCCAGCAGCTCCGCCGGGACAGGGGATTCAGATACGCAGTATTTT.

This clonotype appeared many times. The chain carries TRBV7-2 and TRBJ2-7; the match to TRBD2 covers 15 bases. Per the germline V gene, CDR1 is SGHTA and CDR2 is FQGNSA. With 4 bases clipped from V and 3 bases from J, the junction kept 4 bases outside the gene matches. CDR3 length: 16 residues. The CDR3 DNA reads as TGTGCCAGCAGCTCCAGGGGACTAGCGGGAGGCTACGAGCAGTACTTC. Its translation: CASSSRGLAGGYEQYF.

This clonotype has at least ten counts. The gene calls are TRBV29-1 and TRBJ1-3; D gene uncertain. Germline values: CDR1 SQVTM, CDR2 ANQGSEA. The CDR3 has 15 amino acids. Trimming stripped 4 bases from V and 0 bases from J, with 13 bases between. The CDR3 DNA sequence: TGCAGCGTTGGGGAACTAGCAATCTCTGGAAACACCATATATTTT. It translates to CSVGELAISGNTIYF.

For this clonotype: It may be a read error: a sequence one base away is much more abundant. V gene TRBV6-1 combines with J gene TRBJ2-3, with D unclear. V shed 8 bases and J shed 10 bases, with 22 bases lying between them. The CDR3 runs to 14 residues. Germline V gives CDR1 MNHNS, CDR2 SASEGT. CDR3 sequence: CASGVDGYYRAQYF. The CDR3 DNA sequence: TGTGCCAGCGGCGTGGACGGATATTACAGAGCGCAGTATTTT.

This clonotype qualifies as medium-sized. The chain couples TRBV7-6 to TRBJ2-1, with D unclear. CDR1 and CDR2 (germline): SGHVS, FNYEAQ. The CDR3 covers 12 residues. V lost 1 base and J 9 bases, leaving 7 bases between the germline ends. CDR3 sequence reads: CASSLGGSEQFF. For the CDR3, the DNA is TGTGCCAGCAGCTTAGGGGGAAGTGAGCAGTTCTTC.

This clonotype has a count of ten or more. CDR3 coding DNA: TGTGCCAGCAGTTTCCGGGACAGGGCCGGCTACACCTTC. Its protein is CASSFRDRAGYTF. The gene calls are TRBV27 and TRBJ1-2; TRBD1 aligns across 9 bases. This CDR3 comprises 13 residues. The V and J ends lost 3 bases and 8 bases, in that order; junction bases with no gene match: 4. Germline V lookup: CDR1 MNHEY, CDR2 SMNVEV (reference sequence).

This clonotype was recorded many times. A much larger clone lies a single base off, so this may be a read error. As DNA, the CDR3 is TGTGCCAGCAGCTTAGTTGGAGGGAACTACAACGAGCAGTACTTC. Translated, it gives CASSLVGGNYNEQYF. The rearrangement joins TRBV7-8 to TRBJ2-7; D perhaps matches TRBD2 (6 bases). The V gene lost 1 base and the J gene lost 5 bases, with 15 bases spanning the gap. The CDR3 loop spans 15 amino acids. Germline V gene lookup returns CDR1 SGHVS and CDR2 FQNEAQ.

This clonotype has only a few counts. One base away lies a much larger clone, so this may be a sequencing read error. This chain joins TRBV12-3 or TRBV12-4 and TRBJ2-1; D not resolved. The CDR3 spans 15 residues. CDR3 DNA: TGTGCCAGCATCTTCGGGCGCAGCTCCTACGATGAGCAGTTCTTC. Translation gives CASIFGRSSYDEQFF.

This clonotype is categorized as medium-sized (0.01 to 0.1%). V gene TRBV3-1 combines with J gene TRBJ2-1, with a possible D match to TRBD2 (6 bases). This CDR3 is built from 12 residues. In germline, CDR1 is LGHDT, CDR2 YNNKEL (reference sequence). V shed 2 bases and J shed 12 bases, with 11 bases lying between them. CDR3 region: CASSQFDGGQFF. CDR3 DNA: TGTGCCAGCAGCCAATTTGACGGGGGGCAGTTCTTC.

This clonotype was detected many times. The chain joins TRBV7-2 to TRBJ2-3; D unclear. Looked up from germline, CDR1 is SGHTA and CDR2 is FQGNSA. Trimming stripped 0 bases from V and 6 bases from J, with 1 base between. The CDR3 length is 11 residues. CDR3 protein: CASSLADTQYF. The DNA for the CDR3 is TGTGCCAGCAGCTTAGCCGATACGCAGTATTTT.

There are many counts of this clonotype. This clone may be a read error of a much larger clone one base away. No conserved phenylalanine or tryptophan ends this CDR3, so it is likely a read error. V and J are TRBV3-1 and TRBJ2-1; possibly TRBD1 or TRBD2 for D (7 bases each). The length of the CDR3 is 14 residues. V was shortened by 3 bases and J by 6 bases, with 12 bases between the two germline ends. The germline V gene has CDR1 LGHDT and CDR2 YNNKEL (reference sequence). In DNA, the CDR3 is TGTGCCAGCAGCCACAGGGGGGGAGTCAATGAGCAGTTCCTC. Translating gives CASSHRGGVNEQFL.

In its sample, this clonotype is medium-sized. The chain uses TRBV19 and TRBJ1-4; weak D call: TRBD1 (5 bases). V lost 5 bases and J 0 bases, leaving 10 bases between the germline ends. The CDR3 has 15 residues. From germline, CDR1 is LNHDA and CDR2 SQIVND (reference sequence). CDR3 coding DNA: TGTGCCAGTAGTTCGGGGGAGGCAACTAATGAAAAACTGTTTTTT. Its translation: CASSSGEATNEKLFF.